These T cell receptor beta chains were read from a single sample in a study of blood T cell repertoires in COVID-19. Some clones are missing from TCRdb's copy, which holds only in-frame ones; the method was immunoSEQ multiplex PCR. The profile covers some 250,000 clones, with 80% to 85% appearing a single time and 3.4% taken by the ten largest. The sample taken for sequencing was peripheral blood. The receptors stem from a woman under 30 with acute or convalescent COVID-19. CDR3s include the opening cysteine and the closing phenylalanine or tryptophan. A D gene is named only where the DNA matches it firmly. Some rows mark clone size as missing; the rest say once, few, many or name a class of expanded clone.

v_gene	j_gene	d_gene	abundance	CDR3aa	CDR3nt
TRBV30	TRBJ2-2	-	-	CASSRGGELFF	TGTGCCTCGTCCAGAGGGGGGGAGCTGTTTTTT
TRBV30	TRBJ1-1	-	-	CAWRVPQGRGEAFF	TGTGCCTGGAGGGTTCCTCAGGGGCGCGGCGAAGCTTTCTTT
TRBV9	TRBJ2-1	TRBD1	-	CASSHPRNKGQGANNEQFF	TGTGCCAGCAGTCATCCTCGGAACAAAGGACAGGGGGCTAACAATGAGCAGTTCTTC
TRBV27	TRBJ1-2	-	few	CASSFGQPSGVRGYTF	TGTGCCAGCAGTTTTGGTCAGCCGTCAGGGGTCAGGGGCTACACCTTC
TRBV7-2	TRBJ2-5	TRBD1	-	CASSLAPGQGKTQYF	TGTGCCAGCAGCTTAGCTCCGGGACAGGGAAAGACCCAGTACTTC
TRBV6-5	TRBJ2-7	-	-	CASHRGNAYEQYF	TGTGCCAGTCACCGGGGAAACGCCTACGAGCAGTACTTC
TRBV9	TRBJ2-1	-	-	CASSVAPRANNEQFF	TGTGCCAGCAGCGTAGCTCCCCGAGCGAACAATGAGCAGTTCTTC
TRBV9	TRBJ2-2	-	once	CASSVGLGSGSANTGELFF	TGTGCCAGCAGCGTAGGGTTGGGTTCAGGGTCCGCGAACACCGGGGAGCTGTTTTTT
TRBV27	TRBJ1-5	-	-	CASSFRRGTWNQPQHF	TGTGCCAGCAGTTTCCGAAGGGGGACCTGGAATCAGCCCCAGCATTTT
TRBV23-1	TRBJ1-3	-	-	CASSQSQGFPSGNTIYF	TGCGCCAGCAGTCAATCGCAGGGGTTCCCGTCTGGAAACACCATATATTTT
TRBV4-3	TRBJ2-3	-	-	CASSQDEGIGSGTDTQYF	TGCGCCAGCAGCCAAGATGAGGGCATCGGCTCAGGCACAGATACGCAGTATTTT
TRBV28	TRBJ1-4	TRBD1	-	CASTLTGFNEKLFF	TGTGCCAGCACCCTGACAGGGTTTAATGAAAAACTGTTTTTT